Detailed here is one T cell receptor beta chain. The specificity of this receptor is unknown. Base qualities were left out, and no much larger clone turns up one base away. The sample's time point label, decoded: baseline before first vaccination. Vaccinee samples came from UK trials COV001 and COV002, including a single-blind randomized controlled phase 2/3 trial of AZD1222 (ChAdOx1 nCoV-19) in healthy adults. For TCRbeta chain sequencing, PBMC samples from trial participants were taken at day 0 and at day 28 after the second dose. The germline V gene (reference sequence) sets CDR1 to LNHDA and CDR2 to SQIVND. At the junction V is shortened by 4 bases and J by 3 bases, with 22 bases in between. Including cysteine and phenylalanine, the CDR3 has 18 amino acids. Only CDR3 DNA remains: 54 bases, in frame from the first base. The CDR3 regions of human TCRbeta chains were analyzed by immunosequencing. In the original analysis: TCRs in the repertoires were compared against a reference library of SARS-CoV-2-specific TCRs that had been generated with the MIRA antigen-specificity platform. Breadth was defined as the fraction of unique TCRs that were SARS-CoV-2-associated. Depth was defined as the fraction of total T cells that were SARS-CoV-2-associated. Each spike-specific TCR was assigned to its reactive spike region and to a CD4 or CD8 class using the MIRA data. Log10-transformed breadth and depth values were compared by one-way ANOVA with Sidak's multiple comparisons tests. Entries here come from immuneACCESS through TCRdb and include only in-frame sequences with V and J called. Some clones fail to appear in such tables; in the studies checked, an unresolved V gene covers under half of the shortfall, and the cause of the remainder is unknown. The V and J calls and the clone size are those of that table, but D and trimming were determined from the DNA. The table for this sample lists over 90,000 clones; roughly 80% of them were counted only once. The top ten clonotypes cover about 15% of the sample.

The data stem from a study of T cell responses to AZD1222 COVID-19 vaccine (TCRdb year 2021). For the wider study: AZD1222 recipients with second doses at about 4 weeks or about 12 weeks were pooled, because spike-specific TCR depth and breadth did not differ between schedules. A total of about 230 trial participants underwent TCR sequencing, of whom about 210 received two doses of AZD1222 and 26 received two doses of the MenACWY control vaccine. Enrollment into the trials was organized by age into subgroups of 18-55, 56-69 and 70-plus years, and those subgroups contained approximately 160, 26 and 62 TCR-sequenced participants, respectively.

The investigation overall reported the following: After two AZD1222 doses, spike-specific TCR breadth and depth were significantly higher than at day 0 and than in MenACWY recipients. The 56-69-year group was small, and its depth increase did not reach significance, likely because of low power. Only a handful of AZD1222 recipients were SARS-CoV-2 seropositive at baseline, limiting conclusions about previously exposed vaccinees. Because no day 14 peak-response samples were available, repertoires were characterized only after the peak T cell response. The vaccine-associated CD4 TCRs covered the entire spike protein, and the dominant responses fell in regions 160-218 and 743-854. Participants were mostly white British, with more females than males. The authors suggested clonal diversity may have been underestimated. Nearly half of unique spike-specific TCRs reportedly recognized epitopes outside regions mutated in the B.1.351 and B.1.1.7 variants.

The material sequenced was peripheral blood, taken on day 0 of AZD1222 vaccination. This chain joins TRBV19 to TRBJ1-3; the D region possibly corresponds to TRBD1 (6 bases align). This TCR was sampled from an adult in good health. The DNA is TGTGCCAGTAGTACCCAGCCCACCTCCAACAGGGTTGGAAACACCATATATTTT. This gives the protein CASSTQPTSNRVGNTIYF.